This T cell receptor beta chain was profiled in a study of cytomegalovirus exposure and HLA in healthy donors. Findings and caveats of the study: A cluster of highly shared sequence variants was likely a sequencing artifact. In a later analysis, a missense DCLRE1C variant was linked to TCR beta V- and J-gene trimming.

The V gene's germline CDR1 is MNHEY and CDR2 SMNVEV (reference sequence). The CDR3 contains 13 residues. V gave up 8 bases and J gave up 8 bases, with 15 bases separating them. 13 Jbeta primers and 60 Vbeta primers were used for the PCR. The data were produced by immunoSEQ multiplex PCR, yet TCRdb's version contains in-frame clones alone and is incomplete. The profile shows around 80,000 clones, over 60% of them singletons. Concerning this clone itself: Its antigen is not identified.

This chain connects TRBV27 to TRBJ1-4, with D possibly matching TRBD1 (5 bases). The TCR sequence derives from a male donor in good health and CMV-seropositive. Source material: PBMCs. The CDR3 nucleotides are TGTGCCAGCGGATGGCAGGGTAACGAAAAACTGTTTTTT. It yields the protein CASGWQGNEKLFF. Together with reference TRBV27 and TRBJ1-4, the CDR3 gives the full variable domain: EAQVTQNPRYLITVTGKKLTVTCSQNMNHEYMSWYRQDPGLGLRQIYYSMNVEVTDKGDVPEGYKVSRKEKRNFPLILESPSPNQTSLYFCASGWQGNEKLFFGSGTQLSVL.